This entry lists 27 T cell receptor beta chains sequenced from one sample in a study of cytotoxic CD8 clonotypes in ibrutinib-treated CLL. The table came from immunoSEQ multiplex PCR; TCRdb's copy has only in-frame clones and leaves some out. The data contain 250,000 to 350,000 clones, roughly four fifths of them singletons. This sample comprised PBMCs, obtained at disease progression, from a patient treated with ibrutinib. The receptors here all came from a human donor with chronic lymphocytic leukemia.

The genes are TRBV29-1 and TRBJ1-2, with D hard to call. The V end was cut by 7 bases, the J end by 2 bases, with 14 bases between. There are 13 residues in the CDR3. Germline lookup yields CDR1 SQVTM and CDR2 ANQGSEA. The CDR3 region is CSAEEESNYGYTF. The CDR3 region has the DNA TGCAGCGCGGAAGAGGAAAGCAACTATGGCTACACCTTC.

The chain couples TRBV2 to TRBJ2-7, with 10 bases identical to TRBD2. After removal of 6 bases from V and 2 bases from J, the junction contained 4 bases not matched to a gene. Germline loops: CDR1 SNHLY, CDR2 FYNNEI. CDR3 size: 14 residues. The CDR3 spells CASRGLADTYEQYF. The CDR3 nucleotides read TGTGCCAGCAGAGGACTAGCGGATACCTACGAGCAGTACTTC.

This clone appeared a few times. Additional DNA sequences in this sample encode the identical CDR3. The chain carries TRBV4-1 and TRBJ2-7, with 10 nucleotides matching TRBD1. Germline V gene lookup returns CDR1 MGHRA and CDR2 YSYEKL. This CDR3 comprises 14 residues. J was trimmed by 4 bases and V by 2 bases; bases with no gene match: 2. DNA for the CDR3: TGCGCCAGCAGCCAACCGGGACAGGGGTACGAGCAGTACTTC. Translation gives CASSQPGQGYEQYF.

The chain couples TRBV7-8 to TRBJ2-7; 8 bases are shared with TRBD2. Trimming at V came to 1 base and at J to 3 bases, leaving 5 bases not matched to a gene. Germline CDR1 reads SGHVS; CDR2 reads FQNEAQ. This CDR3 comprises 15 residues. The CDR3 region is CASSLGGLVDYEQYF. The CDR3 bases are TGTGCCAGCAGCTTAGGGGGACTAGTTGACTACGAGCAGTACTTC.

This sequence joins TRBV2 and TRBJ2-5, with D maybe TRBD1 (6 bases). The J call could be wrong; TRBJ2-7 is a better fit for the DNA end. Germline loops: CDR1 SNHLY, CDR2 FYNNEI. The CDR3 is 15 residues long. CDR3 loop: CASSEDTGHGYEQYF. The CDR3, as DNA: TGTGCCAGCAGTGAAGATACAGGGCATGGCTACGAGCAGTACTTC.

This chain uses TRBV29-1 with TRBJ1-3; D is unresolved. Germline CDR1 and CDR2: SQVTM and ANQGSEA. The CDR3 length is 12 residues. With 8 bases removed from V and 0 bases from J, the gap between germline ends came to 8 bases. CDR3 in DNA: TGCAGCTCTCGGGACTCTGGAAACACCATATATTTT. It encodes CSSRDSGNTIYF.

The chain couples TRBV5-1 to TRBJ2-3, with unresolved D. In germline, CDR1 is SGHRS, CDR2 YFSETQ. Trimming took off 2 bases at V and 4 bases at J, with 11 bases between the two ends. There are 14 residues in the CDR3. As DNA, the CDR3 is TGCGCCAGCAGCTTCTCAGCGTTCGCAGATACGCAGTATTTT. It specifies CASSFSAFADTQYF.

The rearrangement uses TRBV27 and TRBJ2-1; D unresolved. Germline assignment: CDR1 MNHEY and CDR2 SMNVEV (reference sequence). Trimming took off 6 bases at V and 4 bases at J, with 16 bases between the two ends. The CDR3 spans 15 residues. CDR3 region: CASSGGGNRYNEQFF. As DNA, the CDR3 is TGTGCCAGCAGCGGCGGCGGAAACCGTTACAATGAGCAGTTCTTC.

This sequence joins TRBV7-2 and TRBJ1-4, with D maybe TRBD1 (5 bases). Between the trimmed V and J ends, which lost 4 bases and 6 bases, there was a span of 12 bases. Looked up from germline, CDR1 is SGHTA and CDR2 is FQGNSA. The length of the CDR3 is 14 residues. CDR3 amino acids: CASSSVPGHEKLFF. CDR3 sequence (DNA): TGTGCCAGCAGCTCCGTCCCGGGACATGAAAAACTGTTTTTT.

To note about this clone: The sample contains more than one DNA sequence encoding this CDR3. The DNA for the CDR3 is TGTGCCAGCAGCTCGGGGGACAGGGCCTACGAGCAGTACTTC. Translating it yields CASSSGDRAYEQYF. The V and J genes are TRBV7-9 and TRBJ2-7; 9 bases fit TRBD1. This CDR3 is 14 amino acids long. Germline V gene data show CDR1 as SEHNR and CDR2 as FQNEAQ (reference sequence). With V trimmed by 4 bases and J by 2 bases, 3 bases remained unmatched. The variable domain in full, with the rest retrieved from reference TRBV7-9 and TRBJ2-7, is DTGVSQNPRHKITKRGQNVTFRCDPISEHNRLYWYRQTLGQGPEFLTYFQNEAQLEKSRLLSDRFSAERPKGSFSTLEIQRTEQGDSAMYLCASSSGDRAYEQYFGPGTRLTVT.

The chain couples TRBV7-2 to TRBJ2-3; 7 bases are a match to TRBD1. The CDR3 has 13 residues. Germline assignment: CDR1 SGHTA and CDR2 FQGNSA. V gave up 6 bases and J gave up 4 bases; unmatched junction bases: 4. CDR3 protein: CASSLQGPDTQYF. CDR3 DNA sequence: TGTGCCAGCAGTCTACAGGGGCCAGATACGCAGTATTTT.

The chain uses TRBV9 and TRBJ2-3; 11 bases are shared with TRBD2. This CDR3 is built from 15 residues. Germline trimming cut 4 bases from V and 5 bases from J; bases unmatched to any gene: 6. The germline CDR1 and CDR2 sequences are SGDLS and YYNGEE. CDR3 in amino acids: CASSLTSGRGDTQYF. DNA for the CDR3: TGTGCCAGCAGCCTTACTAGCGGGAGAGGAGATACGCAGTATTTT.

In this sample, this clone turned up a few times. V usage is TRBV7-8 and J usage is TRBJ1-1; no firm D call. V was pared by 4 bases and J by 3 bases, with 9 bases between. CDR1 SGHVS and CDR2 FQNEAQ come from the germline V gene. The CDR3 has 13 residues. The DNA of the CDR3 is TGTGCCAGCAGCTCCCTGCTGGACACTGAAGCTTTCTTT. The encoded protein is CASSSLLDTEAFF.

The rearrangement uses TRBV27 and TRBJ2-5; 11 bases agree with TRBD2. J lost 1 base, V lost 1 base, and 5 bases had no gene match. The length of the CDR3 is 17 residues. CDR1 and CDR2 (germline): MNHEY, SMNVEV (reference sequence). CDR3 region: CASSLYSSGGLQETQYF. For the CDR3, the DNA is TGTGCCAGCAGTTTATACTCTAGCGGGGGGCTCCAAGAGACCCAGTACTTC.

The rearrangement links TRBV9 to TRBJ2-5; 8 bases agree with TRBD2. CDR3 length: 17 amino acids. The V gene's germline CDR1 is SGDLS and CDR2 YYNGEE. The V segment lost 4 bases and the J segment 2 bases; nucleotides outside the gene matches: 13. CDR3 bases: TGTGCCAGCAGCCCCCTGGCTAGCGGGCAACCACAAGAGACCCAGTACTTC. Translation: CASSPLASGQPQETQYF.

This rearrangement joins TRBV10-3 to TRBJ1-1, with a weak D call TRBD1 (6 bases). CDR3 length: 17 residues. V was pared by 2 bases and J by 0 bases, with 16 bases between. Germline values: CDR1 ENHRY, CDR2 SYGVKD. The CDR3 DNA is TGTGCCATCAGTGAGGGGCGGGCTGGGGGCGTGAACACTGAAGCTTTCTTT. The encoded protein is CAISEGRAGGVNTEAFF.

With regard to this clone: The junction does not match germline at one end; this may be a read error. The rearrangement joins TRBV5-6 to TRBJ1-1; D perhaps matches TRBD1 (6 bases). CDR1 is SGHDT and CDR2 is YYEEEE in the germline V gene. This CDR3 region has 16 residues. The CDR3 coding sequence is TGTGCCAGCAGCCTCCGCACAGGGAGTTGGGACACTGAAGCTTTCTTC. This codes for CASSLRTGSWDTEAFF.

The chain uses TRBV11-1 and TRBJ2-7, with D possibly matching TRBD2 (5 bases). The CDR3 covers 15 residues. The germline V gene has CDR1 SGHAT and CDR2 FQDESV (reference sequence). Trimming removed 6 bases at V and 2 bases at J, with 17 bases between. The CDR3 DNA reads as TGTGCCAGCAGTCCTCCCCGGGGAGTCCCCTACGAGCAGTACTTC. The encoded protein is CASSPPRGVPYEQYF.

The J gene is TRBJ1-2, the V gene TRBV18; TRBD1 aligns across 9 bases. The CDR3 covers 15 residues. CDR1 and CDR2 from the germline V gene are KGHSH and LQKENI. V dropped 5 bases and J dropped 2; count of bases not matched to a gene: 6. The DNA for the CDR3 is TGTGCCAGCTCAACAGGGGGCAAGACGAACTATGGCTACACCTTC. It encodes CASSTGGKTNYGYTF.

CDR3 region: CASREGRFTYNEQFF. In DNA, the CDR3 is TGTGCCAGCAGGGAGGGACGGTTTACCTACAATGAGCAGTTCTTC. The rearrangement joins TRBV28 to TRBJ2-1, with D tentatively TRBD2 (6 bases). Germline lookup yields CDR1 MDHEN and CDR2 SYDVKM. Between the trimmed V and J ends, which lost 6 bases and 2 bases, there was a span of 14 bases. This CDR3 region has 15 residues.

The chain couples TRBV7-9 to TRBJ2-2, with D perhaps matching TRBD1 or TRBD2 (6 bases each). The CDR3 is made up of 15 amino acids. Germline-derived CDR1 and CDR2 are SEHNR and FQNEAQ (reference sequence). V was pared by 6 bases and J by 5 bases, with 16 bases between. This chain's CDR3 is CASRSAGQGTGELFF. In DNA, the CDR3 is TGTGCCAGCAGGTCCGCGGGGCAGGGGACCGGGGAGCTGTTTTTT.

The rearrangement uses TRBV6-5 and TRBJ1-2; the D gene is possibly TRBD1 (5 bases). Trimming pared 2 bases from V and 4 bases from J, leaving 11 bases between. The CDR3 contains 14 residues. CDR1 and CDR2 from the germline V gene are MNHEY and SVGAGI. The CDR3 nucleotides are TGTGCCAGCAGTTACGTCCAGGGCCTCTATGGCTACACCTTC. Residues: CASSYVQGLYGYTF.

This clone was counted a few times. The chain employs TRBV25-1 and TRBJ1-6; a weak D match, TRBD1 (5 bases). Trimming pared 6 bases from V and 9 bases from J, leaving 15 bases between. Germline values: CDR1 MGHDK, CDR2 SYGVNS. CDR3 length: 14 amino acids. The CDR3 DNA follows: TGTGCCAGCAGGCGCCGGGACGAGGGTTCACCCCTCCACTTT. It specifies CASRRRDEGSPLHF.

The rearrangement joins TRBV10-2 to TRBJ2-1, with 8 bases lining up with TRBD2. The CDR3 consists of 16 residues. CDR1 and CDR2 from the germline V gene are WSHSY and SAAADI. The junction had 8 bases not matched to a gene; V was cut back by 6 bases and J by 1 base. The CDR3 loop is CASRDKRGRSYNEQFF. In nucleotides, the CDR3 is TGCGCCAGCAGGGATAAGCGGGGGCGATCCTACAATGAGCAGTTCTTC.

V gene TRBV11-2 combines with J gene TRBJ1-2; 9 nucleotides match TRBD1. The CDR3 has 13 amino acids. J was trimmed by 10 bases and V by 2 bases; bases with no gene match: 5. Germline assignment: CDR1 SGHAT and CDR2 FQNNGV. For the CDR3, the DNA is TGTGCCAGCAGCTTAATCCGGACAGGGGCCTACACCTTC. Translated, it gives CASSLIRTGAYTF. Filled out from reference TRBV11-2 and TRBJ1-2, the complete variable domain reads EAGVAQSPRYKIIEKRQSVAFWCNPISGHATLYWYQQILGQGPKLLIQFQNNGVVDDSQLPKDRFSAERLKGVDSTLKIQPAKLEDSAVYLCASSLIRTGAYTFGSGTRLTVV.

The chain couples TRBV6-5 to TRBJ2-3, with D perhaps TRBD2 (6 bases). The CDR3 is 15 amino acids. V was trimmed by 2 bases and J by 6 bases, leaving 15 bases between them. Germline CDR1 MNHEY, CDR2 SVGAGI. CDR3 DNA sequence: TGTGCCAGCAGTTACCACGGGAGTGTGTCCGATACGCAGTATTTT. Protein product: CASSYHGSVSDTQYF.

The V and J genes are TRBV27 and TRBJ1-4, with D possibly TRBD1 on 5 matching bases. The CDR3 runs 14 residues. The germline gives CDR1 MNHEY, CDR2 SMNVEV (reference sequence). V was shortened by 2 bases and J by 4 bases, with 8 bases between the two germline ends. CDR3 sequence: CASSLVGGNEKLFF. In nucleotides, the CDR3 is TGTGCCAGCAGTTTAGTGGGGGGTAATGAAAAACTGTTTTTT.